Sequencing of this T cell receptor (beta chain) was carried out in a study of long-term antiretroviral therapy in people with HIV. Sequencing relied on immunoSEQ assay v3.0, run at survey level. Produced via immunoSEQ multiplex PCR; TCRdb's table is partial and in-frame only. The sample lists about 40,000 clones; 75% to 90% were seen once. There were no participants with HIV treated outside the United States. The germline gives CDR1 LNHDA, CDR2 SQIVND (reference sequence). The CDR3 extends over 17 amino acids. Trimming took 5 bases from V and 1 from J, leaving 20 bases between them. The chain recombines TRBV19 with TRBJ1-1; the D gene is possibly TRBD1 (6 bases). This TCR was recovered from a woman aged 45-65 years with HIV. The sequenced sample was unsorted PBMCs, obtained 3.1 years after starting antiretroviral therapy. The chain's CDR3 is CASSRDNLGVPNTEAFF. The CDR3 DNA reads TGTGCCAGTAGTCGGGACAACCTGGGGGTACCGAACACTGAAGCTTTCTTT.